A single sample gave rise to the 28 T cell receptor beta chains below, sequenced in a study of T cell responses to AZD1222 COVID-19 vaccine. Generated by immunoSEQ multiplex PCR, the TCRdb table keeps only in-frame clones and is missing some. The table shows 130,000 or so clones, with about 90% occurring only once. Sequencing used peripheral blood, obtained 28 days after the second dose of the MenACWY control vaccine. The receptors come from an adult who received the MenACWY meningococcal vaccine as a control.

In its sample, this clone was seen once. This chain uses TRBV9 with TRBJ2-5; 11 bases agree with TRBD2. Germline V CDR1 and CDR2: SGDLS, YYNGEE. After removal of 3 bases from V and 1 base from J, the junction contained 8 bases not matched to a gene. The CDR3 is made up of 17 amino acids. The CDR3 sequence: CASSGRMGLAAQETQYF. The CDR3 coding sequence is TGTGCCAGCAGCGGCCGAATGGGACTAGCGGCCCAAGAGACCCAGTACTTC.

This clone was counted a few times. This sequence joins TRBV4-1 and TRBJ1-5; a possible D gene is TRBD1 (5 bases). Per germline, CDR1 MGHRA and CDR2 YSYEKL. The CDR3 spans 15 residues. Between the trimmed V and J ends, which lost 1 base and 9 bases, there was a span of 16 bases. The CDR3 loop reads CASSQGDRDPWPQHF. CDR3 DNA sequence: TGCGCCAGCAGCCAAGGGGACCGGGACCCATGGCCCCAGCATTTT.

The chain couples TRBV7-9 to TRBJ1-1; no reliable D call. The CDR3 has 12 residues. Per the germline V gene, CDR1 is SEHNR and CDR2 is FQNEAQ (reference sequence). Trimming removed 3 bases at V and 11 bases at J, with 13 bases between. The CDR3 loop is CASSFVQSYAFF. CDR3 bases: TGTGCCAGCAGCTTCGTACAGTCTTACGCTTTCTTT. The full variable domain, its missing parts supplied by reference TRBV7-9 and TRBJ1-1, is DTGVSQNPRHKITKRGQNVTFRCDPISEHNRLYWYRQTLGQGPEFLTYFQNEAQLEKSRLLSDRFSAERPKGSFSTLEIQRTEQGDSAMYLCASSFVQSYAFFGQGTRLTVV.

The CDR3 region is CASSVGLVSPEQFF. The CDR3 bases are TGTGCCAGCAGCGTAGGACTAGTATCTCCTGAGCAGTTCTTC. The chain has TRBV9 and TRBJ2-1; TRBD2 might be the D (6 bases). This CDR3 contains 14 residues. Between the trimmed V and J ends, which lost 0 bases and 9 bases, there was a span of 13 bases. Germline V lookup: CDR1 SGDLS, CDR2 YYNGEE.

The chain uses TRBV9 and TRBJ2-2; D remains unclear. V gave up 0 bases and J gave up 6 bases, with 6 bases separating them. Germline V gene data show CDR1 as SGDLS and CDR2 as YYNGEE. The CDR3 contains 13 residues. CDR3 nucleotide sequence: TGTGCCAGCAGCGTAGGCGTCCCCGGGGAGCTGTTTTTT. Translation gives CASSVGVPGELFF.

The rearrangement joins TRBV7-2 to TRBJ2-1, with a possible D match to TRBD2 (6 bases). The CDR3 spans 14 residues. Trimming shortened V by 8 bases and J by 2 bases, and 13 bases separated the two germline ends. Germline lookup yields CDR1 SGHTA and CDR2 FQGNSA. The CDR3 loop is CASFGEDTYNEQFF. In DNA form, the CDR3 reads TGTGCCAGCTTCGGGGAGGATACCTACAATGAGCAGTTCTTC.

This chain uses TRBV7-2 with TRBJ2-3; D is unresolved. This CDR3 is built from 15 residues. Germline loops: CDR1 SGHTA, CDR2 FQGNSA. Deletions cut 2 bases from V and 2 bases from J, with 11 bases between. CDR3 sequence: CASSLSSRHTDTQYF. CDR3 DNA sequence: TGTGCCAGCAGCTTATCGTCTAGACACACAGATACGCAGTATTTT.

The chain joins TRBV18 to TRBJ1-1; D is uncertain. CDR1 is KGHSH, CDR2 LQKENI, per germline. V lost 1 base and J lost 4, with 13 bases in between. The CDR3 runs 15 residues. The chain's CDR3 is CASSPQTSGSTEAFF. The CDR3 DNA is TGTGCCAGCTCACCACAGACTAGTGGGAGCACTGAAGCTTTCTTT.

This clone was detected only once. J is TRBJ2-7 and V is TRBV20-1; D uncertain. The CDR3 is 10 amino acids. Deletions cut 5 bases from V and 3 bases from J, with 5 bases between. CDR1 and CDR2 (germline): DFQATT, SNEGSKA (reference sequence). This chain's CDR3 is CSAGNYEQYF. For the CDR3, the DNA is TGCAGTGCTGGAAACTACGAGCAGTACTTC.

V usage is TRBV7-9 and J usage is TRBJ2-5; weak D call: TRBD2 (5 bases). The CDR3 has 14 amino acids. Trimming removed 6 bases at V and 4 bases at J, with 15 bases between. Germline CDR1 and CDR2: SEHNR and FQNEAQ (reference sequence). CDR3 in amino acids: CASSPLARSETQYF. As DNA, the CDR3 is TGTGCCAGCAGTCCCCTAGCCCGATCAGAGACCCAGTACTTC.

V and J are TRBV7-2 and TRBJ2-5, with 7 positions matching TRBD2. The germline V gene encodes CDR1 SGHTA and CDR2 FQGNSA. The CDR3 sequence is 16 residues long. V shed 2 bases and J 0 bases; nucleotides not matched to a gene: 6. Here the CDR3 reads CASSLQGGANQETQYF. Written as DNA, the CDR3 is TGTGCCAGCAGCTTACAGGGAGGGGCCAACCAAGAGACCCAGTACTTC.

Comments on this clone: The germline gene is not matched at one end of the junction; a read error may be the cause. V gene TRBV19 combines with J gene TRBJ1-3; no definite D call. Germline V lookup: CDR1 LNHDA, CDR2 SQIVND (reference sequence). The CDR3 is made up of 12 amino acids. DNA of the CDR3: TGTGCCAGTAGTTTGGGAAGGGTGGATGTTGTTTTT. It codes for CASSLGRVDVVF.

The gene calls are TRBV6-5 and TRBJ2-1; TRBD1 matches 9 bases. The length of the CDR3 is 14 residues. The V gene end was trimmed by 10 bases and the J gene end by 6 bases; junction bases not matched to a gene: 10. The germline V gene encodes CDR1 MNHEY and CDR2 SVGAGI. The DNA for the CDR3 is TGTGCCACCAGCCGGGACAGGGTCACCAATGAGCAGTTCTTC. This gives the protein CATSRDRVTNEQFF.

The J gene is TRBJ2-5, the V gene TRBV7-2; 11 positions agree with TRBD1. The CDR3 extends over 15 amino acids. Germline values: CDR1 SGHTA, CDR2 FQGNSA. The V gene end was trimmed by 5 bases and the J gene end by 1 base; junction bases not matched to a gene: 3. The CDR3 sequence is CASSRGTGGQETQYF. The DNA of the CDR3 is TGTGCCAGCAGCCGTGGGACAGGGGGCCAAGAGACCCAGTACTTC.

V gene TRBV9 combines with J gene TRBJ2-7; the match to TRBD1 covers 7 bases. Looked up from germline, CDR1 is SGDLS and CDR2 is YYNGEE. This CDR3 has 14 amino acids. Trimming took 6 bases from V and 0 from J; bases not matched to a gene: 6. The CDR3 protein is CASTKGQSSYEQYF. DNA for the CDR3: TGTGCCAGCACAAAGGGACAGAGCTCCTACGAGCAGTACTTC.

The rearrangement links TRBV11-2 to TRBJ2-1; tentatively, D is TRBD1 (6 bases). There are 14 residues in the CDR3. With 2 bases removed from V and 8 bases from J, the gap between germline ends came to 13 bases. Per the germline V gene, CDR1 is SGHAT and CDR2 is FQNNGV. The CDR3 loop reads CASSLLTGSYEQFF. The CDR3 DNA reads TGTGCCAGCAGCTTACTTACAGGGTCCTATGAGCAGTTCTTC.

The chain uses TRBV6-5 and TRBJ2-1; weak D call: TRBD1 (5 bases). This CDR3 is 15 amino acids long. Germline CDR1 and CDR2: MNHEY and SVGAGI. V lost 2 bases and J 2 bases, leaving 10 bases between the germline ends. The CDR3: CASSYGVGAYNEQFF. The CDR3 DNA follows: TGTGCCAGCAGTTACGGGGTAGGGGCCTACAATGAGCAGTTCTTC.

The chain is built from TRBV27 and TRBJ2-7; TRBD2 is a possible D gene (5 bases). This CDR3 comprises 14 residues. CDR1 is MNHEY and CDR2 is SMNVEV in the germline V gene (reference sequence). V was trimmed by 7 bases and J by 2 bases, leaving 15 bases between them. CDR3 in amino acids: CASKVARETYEQYF. The CDR3 DNA follows: TGTGCCAGCAAAGTAGCACGGGAAACCTACGAGCAGTACTTC.

The rearrangement joins TRBV6-5 to TRBJ2-7; 9 bases agree with TRBD1. The CDR3 sequence is 14 residues long. The ends lost 8 bases at V and 2 bases at J; junction bases unmatched: 7. Germline V gives CDR1 MNHEY, CDR2 SVGAGI. CDR3 bases: TGTGCCAGCGGAACTTGGACAGGGGCCTACGAGCAGTACTTC. Translating gives CASGTWTGAYEQYF.

Details on this clone: Other DNA sequences within the sample encode an identical CDR3. V usage is TRBV12-3 or TRBV12-4 and J usage is TRBJ1-5; no firm D call. CDR3 length: 12 amino acids. Trimming cost V 0 bases and J 9 bases, with 6 bases left between them. The CDR3 spells CASSLAGRPQHF. The DNA of the CDR3 is TGTGCCAGCAGTTTAGCGGGGAGGCCCCAGCATTTT.

The chain uses TRBV6-5 and TRBJ2-5, with a tentative D call TRBD1 (5 bases). The CDR3 length is 15 residues. The ends were cut back, 6 bases at V and 5 bases at J, with 19 bases in the middle. The germline V gene encodes CDR1 MNHEY and CDR2 SVGAGI. CDR3 in amino acids: CASRDLTGEAETQYF. In nucleotides, the CDR3 is TGTGCCAGCAGAGACCTTACAGGCGAGGCGGAGACCCAGTACTTC.

The chain recombines TRBV2 with TRBJ2-7; D is perhaps TRBD1 or TRBD2 (5 bases each). Germline values: CDR1 SNHLY, CDR2 FYNNEI. V was shortened by 7 bases and J by 1 base, with 11 bases between the two germline ends. This CDR3 comprises 13 residues. The DNA for the CDR3 is TGTGCCAGCAAAAGGGACCCATCCTACGAGCAGTACTTC. This codes for CASKRDPSYEQYF.

This sequence joins TRBV7-9 and TRBJ2-2; D is unresolved. Trimming took off 3 bases at V and 4 bases at J, with 9 bases between the two ends. Per germline, CDR1 SEHNR and CDR2 FQNEAQ (reference sequence). The CDR3 extends over 14 amino acids. CDR3 amino acids: CASSLTSTTGELFF. The CDR3 DNA follows: TGTGCCAGCAGCTTGACCAGTACCACCGGGGAGCTGTTTTTT.

The rearrangement uses TRBV5-6 and TRBJ2-5, with TRBD2 matching 7 bases. Looked up from germline, CDR1 is SGHDT and CDR2 is YYEEEE. The CDR3 consists of 14 residues. Trimming at V came to 4 bases and at J to 2 bases, leaving 5 bases not matched to a gene. The CDR3 region has the DNA TGTGCCAGCAGCCCCGGGACTACACAAGAGACCCAGTACTTC. Its translation is CASSPGTTQETQYF. The complete variable domain, with remaining parts taken from reference TRBV5-6 and TRBJ2-5, reads DAGVTQSPTHLIKTRGQQVTLRCSPKSGHDTVSWYQQALGQGPQFIFQYYEEEERQRGNFPDRFSGHQFPNYSSELNVNALLLGDSALYLCASSPGTTQETQYFGPGTRLLVL.

The chain combines TRBV7-9 with TRBJ2-5, with D perhaps matching TRBD1 (6 bases). V was pared by 1 base and J by 5 bases, with 14 bases between. From germline, CDR1 is SEHNR and CDR2 FQNEAQ (reference sequence). The CDR3 runs to 15 residues. The CDR3 sequence: CASSLGLTGQETQYF. For the CDR3, the DNA is TGTGCCAGCAGCTTAGGTCTTACAGGGCAGGAGACCCAGTACTTC.

The chain couples TRBV7-2 to TRBJ2-3, with 10 bases aligning to TRBD2. The V gene's germline CDR1 is SGHTA and CDR2 FQGNSA. The CDR3 spans 18 residues. V was pared by 5 bases and J by 2 bases, with 13 bases of the junction left unmatched. CDR3 region: CASSQGELAGTDTDTQYF. In DNA, the CDR3 is TGTGCCAGCAGCCAAGGGGAACTAGCGGGGACAGACACAGATACGCAGTATTTT.

The chain combines TRBV27 with TRBJ2-5, with D unresolved. The V gene's germline CDR1 is MNHEY and CDR2 SMNVEV (reference sequence). The CDR3 spans 15 residues. Trimming took off 3 bases at V and 1 base at J, with 12 bases between the two ends. The CDR3, as DNA: TGTGCCAGCAGTTTGGTTGGACGTATCCAAGAGACCCAGTACTTC. This encodes CASSLVGRIQETQYF.

This sequence joins TRBV7-2 and TRBJ2-1, with D tentatively TRBD1 (5 bases). The CDR3 extends over 15 amino acids. The ends were cut back, 7 bases at V and 2 bases at J, with 15 bases in the middle. The germline CDR1 and CDR2 sequences are SGHTA and FQGNSA. CDR3 region: CASIPEPGPYNEQFF. The CDR3 region has the DNA TGTGCCAGCATTCCTGAGCCAGGGCCCTACAATGAGCAGTTCTTC.